This T cell receptor (beta chain) was captured by sequencing in a study of cytomegalovirus exposure and HLA in healthy donors. Study-level background: In a later analysis, it was reported that the 120 or so validation repertoires had been produced on the same platform as the 690 or so repertoires belonging to the first cohort.

Turning to this clone: Its antigen remains unknown.

Trimming removed 3 bases from V and 1 base from J, with 12 bases in between. Germline CDR1 and CDR2: LNHDA and SQIVND (reference sequence). The CDR3 is 15 amino acids. Clones were read by immunoSEQ multiplex PCR, and TCRdb kept only the in-frame ones, dropping some. The sample contains around 140,000 clones, roughly 89% of which appear only once. Study-level findings and limits: Subsequent analysis showed first-cohort TCR clusters tending to co-occur in more than 90 validation repertoires.

The sample taken for sequencing was PBMCs. This sequence joins TRBV19 and TRBJ1-1; D is uncertain. The sequence was obtained from a man younger than 35 in good health and CMV-seropositive. The CDR3 nucleotides are TGTGCCAGTAGTATCACAAGTTCTGGGAACACTGAAGCTTTCTTT. Its protein product is CASSITSSGNTEAFF.